The T cell receptor (beta chain) described here comes from a study of blood T cell repertoires in COVID-19. Overall study context: PBMCs, B-cell-depleted T cells, or T cells provided the cDNA or gDNA that made up the material.

The Seattle site enrolled patients during active infection and followed them longitudinally. With V trimmed by 1 base and J by 4 bases, 1 base remained unmatched. The CDR3 extends over 14 amino acids. The V gene's germline CDR1 is LNHNV and CDR2 YYDKDF (reference sequence). Original analysis: Cell counts per sample came from amplifying reference gene primers. TCRdb keeps only in-frame clones here, not all; method: immunoSEQ multiplex PCR. V and J calls and clone size are copied from that table; D and trimming were computed from the DNA. This sample has roughly 160,000 clones; roughly 80% occur once, and the top ten carry about 8.1%.

The clonotype comes from a woman older than 75 with COVID-19, enrolled during active disease. What was sequenced was peripheral blood. V usage is TRBV15 and J usage is TRBJ1-2, with 9 nucleotides matching TRBD1. The CDR3 DNA reads as TGTGCCACCAGCAGAGCGGACAGGGGCTATGGCTACACCTTC. This codes for CATSRADRGYGYTF.